The entry that follows covers one T cell receptor (beta chain) sequence. What it binds is not known. Assayed TCR templates numbered some 9.3 x 10^4 for each sample. Profiled with immunoSEQ multiplex PCR; TCRdb holds only in-frame clones, not every one. The sample contains approximately 97,000 clones, around nine tenths of which appear only once. This specimen comes from a study of siplizumab effects on memory and regulatory T cells. Study-wide results and limits: Siplizumab produced a significant reduction in alloreactive sequences that were traceable to unstimulated CD4+ memory cells. The study found naive T cells seemingly more diverse than memory cells and seemingly major alloresponse contributors. Treg origin accounted for an average of around 69% of mappable alloreactive CD4+ clones with siplizumab and under 30% in controls.

The CDR3 length is 14 residues. V was trimmed by 0 bases and J by 2 bases, leaving 7 bases between them. Germline V lookup: CDR1 SGHRS, CDR2 YFSETQ. The rearrangement uses TRBV5-1 and TRBJ2-3; no clear D gene. The sequenced sample consisted of CD4+ T cells sorted from blood. The sequence came from a human donor in good health. This CDR3 reads CASSLGGFTDTQYF. The CDR3 DNA sequence: TGCGCCAGCAGCTTGGGGGGTTTCACAGATACGCAGTATTTT. The full variable domain, its missing parts supplied by reference TRBV5-1 and TRBJ2-3, is KAGVTQTPRYLIKTRGQQVTLSCSPISGHRSVSWYQQTPGQGLQFLFEYFSETQRNKGNFPGRFSGRQFSNSRSEMNVSTLELGDSALYLCASSLGGFTDTQYFGPGTRLTVL.